The subject of this entry is one T cell receptor beta chain. This clone was recorded once. Its antigen target is currently unknown. No qualities accompany the bases; no much larger clone lies one base away. The source of the sample is a study of blood T cell repertoires in COVID-19 (dated by TCRdb to about 2020). Turning to the overall study: The collaborator samples originated in the United States, Italy and Spain and spanned the acute and convalescent phases of COVID-19. The material from the prospective study consisted of cDNA or gDNA derived from T cells, B-cell-depleted T cells, or PBMCs. The dataset comprised deeply sampled blood TCRbeta repertoires from subjects exposed to, actively infected with, or recovered from COVID-19. The repertoires were released in a freely available public database intended as a resource for research on the immune response to SARS-CoV-2. The samples were drawn from the first 160 participants of the ongoing ImmuneRACE study and from more than 1,000 subjects provided by 6 global collaborators. Sample metadata almost always included a de-identified subject ID, COVID-19 status, age in years and sex. Where HLA class I and class II types were available, the types were taken from metadata supplied by the sample provider, not from assay-based typing.

Relative to germline, V is missing 5 bases and J is missing 3 bases, with 13 bases of the junction outside any gene match. From the cysteine through the phenylalanine, the CDR3 covers 17 amino acids. The entry retains the CDR3 DNA only, 51 bases that are in frame from base 1. Looking up the germline V gene yields CDR1 SQVTM and CDR2 ANQGSEA. Enrolling through a virtual design, the prospective study's participants ranged in age from about 18 to 100 years and lived across 20 to 25 United States geographic areas. Cohort assignment in the prospective study relied on participant-reported clinical history from a screening survey and a study questionnaire. ImmuneRACE Cohort 3 recovered participants were defined by two consecutive negative NP/OP PCR tests, healthcare professional clearance, or symptom resolution. In the prospective study, mobile phlebotomists collected whole blood, serum and a nasopharyngeal or oropharyngeal swab from each participant. Prospective study participants could optionally give additional blood draws and questionnaires over a 2-month period. Prospective study blood samples were shipped either frozen or at room temperature before DNA extraction.

TCRbeta CDR3 regions were amplified from genomic DNA by means of the immunoSEQ Assay, a bias-controlled multiplex PCR. The paper's data handling went like this. The number of nucleated cells in each sample was estimated from the amplification of reference gene primers within the assay. To quantify the absolute abundance of each unique TCRbeta CDR3 rearrangement, sequence reads were collapsed and filtered. For each sample, productive Simpson clonality was calculated as the square root of Simpson's diversity index across productive rearrangements. TCRdb carries this immuneACCESS record with in-frame sequences only. Its versions omit some clonotypes, under half of them owing to an unresolved V gene in the studies checked, with the rest unexplained. The D gene and trimming were derived from the DNA, and the V and J assignments and clone size from that table. The sample includes roughly 200,000 clones, with more than 70% observed a single time. The top ten clonotypes cover roughly 6% of the sample.

On the study overall, not on this receptor specifically: The quantity of clinical and demographic metadata differed by source and by participant and was supplied without curation.

The sequence came from a man aged 40-55 years who had recovered from COVID-19. The chain was built from TRBV29-1 and TRBJ2-3, with 11 junctional bases fitting TRBD2. The specimen was PBMCs or T cells enriched from blood (not recorded which). The bases read TGCAGCGTTTTAGGGCTAGCGGGAGGAGAAGGAACAGATACGCAGTATTTT. It encodes CSVLGLAGGEGTDTQYF.